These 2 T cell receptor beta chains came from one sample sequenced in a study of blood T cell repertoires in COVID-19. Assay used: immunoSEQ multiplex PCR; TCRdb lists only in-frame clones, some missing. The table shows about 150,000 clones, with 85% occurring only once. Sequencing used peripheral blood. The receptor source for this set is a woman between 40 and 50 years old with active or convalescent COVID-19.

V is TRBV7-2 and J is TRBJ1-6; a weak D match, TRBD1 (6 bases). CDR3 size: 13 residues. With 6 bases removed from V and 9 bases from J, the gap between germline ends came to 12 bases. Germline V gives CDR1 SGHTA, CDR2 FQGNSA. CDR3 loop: CASSRLQGSPLHF. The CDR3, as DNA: TGTGCCAGCAGTCGCCTACAGGGTTCACCCCTCCACTTT. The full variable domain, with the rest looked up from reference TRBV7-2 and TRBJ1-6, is GAGVSQSPSNKVTEKGKDVELRCDPISGHTALYWYRQSLGQGLEFLIYFQGNSAPDKSGLPSDRFSAERTGGSVSTLTIQRTQQEDSAVYLCASSRLQGSPLHFGNGTRLTVT.

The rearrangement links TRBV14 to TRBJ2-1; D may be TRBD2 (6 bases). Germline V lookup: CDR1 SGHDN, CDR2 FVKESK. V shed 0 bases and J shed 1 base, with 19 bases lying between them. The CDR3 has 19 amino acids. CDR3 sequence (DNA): TGTGCCAGCAGCCAAGAAGCGGAGCGGGCCCTCCGGTCCTACAATGAGCAGTTCTTC. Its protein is CASSQEAERALRSYNEQFF.